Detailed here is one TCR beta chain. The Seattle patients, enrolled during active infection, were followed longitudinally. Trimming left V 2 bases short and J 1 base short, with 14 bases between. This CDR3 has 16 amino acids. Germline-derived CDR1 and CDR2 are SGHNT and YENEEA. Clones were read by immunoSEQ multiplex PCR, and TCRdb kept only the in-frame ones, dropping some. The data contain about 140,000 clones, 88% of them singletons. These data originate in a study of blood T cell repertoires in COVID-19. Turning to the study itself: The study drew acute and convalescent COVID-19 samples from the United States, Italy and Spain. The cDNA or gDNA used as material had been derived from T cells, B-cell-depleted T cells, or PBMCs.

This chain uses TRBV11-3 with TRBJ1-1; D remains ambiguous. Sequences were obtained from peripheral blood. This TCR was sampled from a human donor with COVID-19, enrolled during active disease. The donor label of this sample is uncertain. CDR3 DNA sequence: TGTGCCAGCAGCTTATATACAGTTCTACGGAACACTGAAGCTTTCTTT. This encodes CASSLYTVLRNTEAFF. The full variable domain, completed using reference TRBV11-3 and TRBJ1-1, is EAGVVQSPRYKIIEKKQPVAFWCNPISGHNTLYWYLQNLGQGPELLIRYENEEAVDDSQLPKDRFSAERLKGVDSTLKIQPAELGDSAVYLCASSLYTVLRNTEAFFGQGTRLTVV.